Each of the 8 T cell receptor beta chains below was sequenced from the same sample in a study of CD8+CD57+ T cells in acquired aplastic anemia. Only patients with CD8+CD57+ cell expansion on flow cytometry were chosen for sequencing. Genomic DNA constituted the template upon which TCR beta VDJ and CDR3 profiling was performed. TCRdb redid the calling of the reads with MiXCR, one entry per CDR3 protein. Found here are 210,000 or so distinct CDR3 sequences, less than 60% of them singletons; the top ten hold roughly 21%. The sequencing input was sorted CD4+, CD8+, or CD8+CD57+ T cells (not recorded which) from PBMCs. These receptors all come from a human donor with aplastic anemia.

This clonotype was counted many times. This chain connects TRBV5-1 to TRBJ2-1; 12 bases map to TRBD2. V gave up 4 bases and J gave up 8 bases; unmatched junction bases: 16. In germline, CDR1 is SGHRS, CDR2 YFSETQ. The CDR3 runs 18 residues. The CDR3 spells CASSPTTSGLAGLYEQFF. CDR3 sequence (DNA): TGCGCCAGCAGCCCAACAACCTCCGGACTAGCGGGGCTGTATGAGCAGTTCTTC.

The CDR3, as DNA: TGTGCCAGCAGCTTGCCGGGGGAGTTGGAGACCCAGTACTTC. It yields the protein CASSLPGELETQYF. The chain combines TRBV7-8 with TRBJ2-5; weak D call: TRBD2 (6 bases). The CDR3 extends over 14 amino acids. V gave up 3 bases and J gave up 5 bases, with 13 bases separating them. Germline CDR1 and CDR2: SGHVS and FQNEAQ.

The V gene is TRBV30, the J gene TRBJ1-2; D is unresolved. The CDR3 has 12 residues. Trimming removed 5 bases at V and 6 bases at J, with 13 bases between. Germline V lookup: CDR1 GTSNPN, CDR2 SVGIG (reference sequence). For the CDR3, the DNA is TGTGCCTGGGGACCGGGATTGGATGGCTACACCTTC. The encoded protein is CAWGPGLDGYTF.

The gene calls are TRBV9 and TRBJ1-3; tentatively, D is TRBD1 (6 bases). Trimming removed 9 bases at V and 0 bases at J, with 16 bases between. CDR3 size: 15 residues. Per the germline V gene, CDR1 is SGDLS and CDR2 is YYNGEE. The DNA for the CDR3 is TGTGCCAACCTACCCGGGACACACTCTGGAAACACCATATATTTT. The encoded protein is CANLPGTHSGNTIYF.

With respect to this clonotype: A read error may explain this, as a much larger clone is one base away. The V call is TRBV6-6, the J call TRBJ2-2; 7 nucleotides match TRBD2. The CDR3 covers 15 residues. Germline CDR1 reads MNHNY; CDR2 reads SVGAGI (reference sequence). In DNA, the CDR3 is TGTGCCAGCAGAGGACCTAGCGGAACCACCGGGGAGCCGTTTTTT. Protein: CASRGPSGTTGEPFF.

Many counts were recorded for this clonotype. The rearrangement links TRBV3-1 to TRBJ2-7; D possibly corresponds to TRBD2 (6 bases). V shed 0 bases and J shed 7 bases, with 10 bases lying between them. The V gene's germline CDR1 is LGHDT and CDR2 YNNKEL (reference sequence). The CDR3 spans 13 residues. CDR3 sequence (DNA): TGTGCCAGCAGCCAAGAAATCGCGGGAGAGCAGTACTTC. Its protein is CASSQEIAGEQYF.

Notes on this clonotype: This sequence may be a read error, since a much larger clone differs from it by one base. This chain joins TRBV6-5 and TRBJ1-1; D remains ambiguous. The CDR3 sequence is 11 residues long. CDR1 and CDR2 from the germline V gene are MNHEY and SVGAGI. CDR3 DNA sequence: TGTGCCAGCAGTCAACCAGGTGAAGCTTCCTTT. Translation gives CASSQPGEASF.

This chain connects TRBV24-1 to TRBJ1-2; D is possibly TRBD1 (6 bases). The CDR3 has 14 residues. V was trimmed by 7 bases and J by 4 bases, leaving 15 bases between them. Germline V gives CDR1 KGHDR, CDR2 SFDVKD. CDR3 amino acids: CATSGDNSVYGYTF. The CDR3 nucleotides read TGTGCCACCAGCGGGGACAACTCAGTCTATGGCTACACCTTC.